This passage covers 7 T cell receptor beta chains from one sample sequenced in a study of blood T cell repertoires in COVID-19. The assay was immunoSEQ multiplex PCR, and TCRdb's table has in-frame clones only and misses some. The sample yields 150,000 to 200,000 clones, more than 75% seen once. Sequenced input: peripheral blood. The receptors here all came from a woman between 65 and 79 years old with COVID-19, enrolled during active disease.

This rearrangement joins TRBV6-2 or TRBV6-3 to TRBJ2-3, with a weak D call TRBD2 (6 bases). Germline V gene data show CDR1 as MNHEY and CDR2 as SVGEGT. V was clipped by 5 bases and J by 1 base, with 10 bases between them. The CDR3 is 14 amino acids. The CDR3 DNA reads TGTGCCAGCAGTACCGGGACTGGCACAGATACGCAGTATTTT. Protein product: CASSTGTGTDTQYF.

CDR3 residues: CASSQRTPYEQYF. Written as DNA, the CDR3 is TGTGCCAGCAGCCAGCGGACACCGTACGAGCAGTACTTC. The chain employs TRBV3-1 (or the pseudogene TRBV3-2) and TRBJ2-7; D perhaps matches TRBD1 (5 bases). Looked up from germline, CDR1 is LGHDT and CDR2 is YNNKEL (reference sequence). Trimming removed 3 bases at V and 4 bases at J, with 10 bases between. The CDR3 contains 13 residues.

The V and J genes are TRBV6-5 and TRBJ2-7; TRBD1 aligns across 9 bases. CDR3 length: 16 residues. Germline-derived CDR1 and CDR2 are MNHEY and SVGAGI. V lost 0 bases and J lost 4; bases outside the gene matches: 7. CDR3 protein: CASSYSPPDRGYEQYF. In DNA, the CDR3 is TGTGCCAGCAGTTACTCCCCCCCGGACAGGGGATACGAGCAGTACTTC.

The chain has TRBV2 and TRBJ1-1; tentatively, D is TRBD1 (5 bases). Germline CDR1 and CDR2: SNHLY and FYNNEI. CDR3 length equals 14 residues. V lost 2 bases and J lost 5, with 12 bases in between. The CDR3 nucleotides read TGTGCCAGCAGTGAAAGGCGGGGGGGAACTGAAGCTTTCTTT. This encodes CASSERRGGTEAFF. Variable domain in full (rest from reference TRBV2 and TRBJ1-1): EPEVTQTPSHQVTQMGQEVILRCVPISNHLYFYWYRQILGQKVEFLVSFYNNEISEKSEIFDDQFSVERPDGSNFTLKIRSTKLEDSAMYFCASSERRGGTEAFFGQGTRLTVV.

Points on this clone: The junction does not match germline at one end; this may be a read error. The chain employs TRBV7-7 and TRBJ2-1, with 7 bases that match TRBD1. The CDR3 consists of 15 residues. Germline V CDR1 and CDR2: SSHAT, FNYEAQ (reference sequence). CDR3 sequence (DNA): TGTGCTAGCAAAACAGGGGACAAAACGTACAATGAGCAGTTCTTC. This encodes CASKTGDKTYNEQFF.

The count of this clone is one. The V gene is TRBV5-1, the J gene TRBJ2-3, with 10 positions matching TRBD1. Germline loops: CDR1 SGHRS, CDR2 YFSETQ. V shed 4 bases, J shed 1 base, and the junction held 21 bases outside the gene matches. This CDR3 has 21 residues. The DNA of the CDR3 is TGCGCCAGCAGCACCGACAGGGGGCCTTTTACTTTAGATGTTCGCACAGATACGCAGTATTTT. It translates to CASSTDRGPFTLDVRTDTQYF.

V gene TRBV12-3 or TRBV12-4 combines with J gene TRBJ1-5; no definite D call. V lost 6 bases, J lost 5 bases, and 5 bases lay in between. This CDR3 region has 11 residues. The CDR3 sequence: CASSSDQPQHF. DNA for the CDR3: TGTGCCAGCAGCAGCGATCAGCCCCAGCATTTT.